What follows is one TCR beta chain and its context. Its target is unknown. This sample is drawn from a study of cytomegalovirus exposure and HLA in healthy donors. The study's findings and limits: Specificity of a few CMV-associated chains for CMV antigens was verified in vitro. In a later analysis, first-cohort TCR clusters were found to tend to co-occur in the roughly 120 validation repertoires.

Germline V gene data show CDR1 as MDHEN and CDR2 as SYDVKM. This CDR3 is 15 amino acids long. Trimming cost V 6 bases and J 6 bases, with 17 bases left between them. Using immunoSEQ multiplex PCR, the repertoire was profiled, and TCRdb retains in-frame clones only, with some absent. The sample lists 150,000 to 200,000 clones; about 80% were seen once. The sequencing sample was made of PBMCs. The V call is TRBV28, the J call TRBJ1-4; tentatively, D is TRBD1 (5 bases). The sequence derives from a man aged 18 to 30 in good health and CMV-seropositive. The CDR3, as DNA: TGTGCCAGCAGCATCCAGGGCGGGGGAGATGAAAAACTGTTTTTT. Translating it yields CASSIQGGGDEKLFF.